The subject of this entry is one T cell receptor (beta chain). The antigen is undetermined. Per the original methods: Junction-only sequences without quality scores came from ImmunoSEQ, so filtering differed. The repertoire was sequenced with immunoSEQ multiplex PCR; TCRdb's copy has only in-frame clones and lacks some. The DNA was the basis for D and trimming; V, J and clone size are from that table. In the table there are millions of clones, around nine tenths of which are singletons. The record originates from a study of shared clonotypes between healthy human individuals. Overall study findings and caveats: Tissues were not sampled, only blood, and their repertoires likely differ.

This CDR3 has 16 residues. The trim removed 6 bases at V and 5 bases at J, leaving 6 bases unmatched. Looked up from germline, CDR1 is LGHNT and CDR2 is FRNRAP. The sequencing sample was made of naive CD4+ T cells sorted from blood. The subset is: CD45RA+ positively selected. This rearrangement joins TRBV12-5 to TRBJ2-5; TRBD2 agrees at 16 bases. The receptor was isolated from a young man in good health. CDR3 in amino acids: CASGQGLAGGLETQYF. CDR3 nucleotides: TGTGCTAGTGGCCAGGGACTAGCGGGAGGGCTGGAGACCCAGTACTTC.